This section outlines one T cell receptor beta chain sequence together with its context. What it recognizes is unknown. The CDR3 has 16 residues. Germline CDR1 MGHRA, CDR2 YSYEKL. The V end lost 4 bases, the J end lost 6 bases, and 19 bases lay between the germline ends. The data are from a study of beta chain features in type 1 diabetes. Study observations and caveats: Moderate but significant shortening of TCRB CDR3s was recorded in all four CD4+ subsets from Type 1 diabetes patients.

Isolated RNA was reverse transcribed in full, so expressed TCRB transcripts were sequenced. Sequencing was performed with immunoSEQ multiplex PCR; in TCRdb, only in-frame clones are kept and a portion is missing. The data hold about 250,000 clones, with approximately 11% observed a single time. This chain connects TRBV4-1 to TRBJ1-5, with D hard to call. The sequencing input was naive CD4+ T cells from blood. This TCR was recovered from a man between 25 and 39 years old with type 1 diabetes. The CDR3 DNA sequence: TGCGCCAGCAGCCCCGTTATAATATACGGTCCTCAGCCCCAGCATTTT. It is translated as CASSPVIIYGPQPQHF.